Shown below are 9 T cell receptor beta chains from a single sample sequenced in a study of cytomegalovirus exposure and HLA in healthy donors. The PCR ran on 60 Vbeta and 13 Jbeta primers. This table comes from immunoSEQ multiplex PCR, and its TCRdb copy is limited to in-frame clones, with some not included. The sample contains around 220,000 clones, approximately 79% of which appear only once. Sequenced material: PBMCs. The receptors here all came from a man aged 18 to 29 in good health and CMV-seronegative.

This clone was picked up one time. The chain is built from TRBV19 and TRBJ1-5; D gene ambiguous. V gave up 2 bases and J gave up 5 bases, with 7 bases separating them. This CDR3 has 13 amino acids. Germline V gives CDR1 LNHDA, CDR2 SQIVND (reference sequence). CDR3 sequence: CASSIRGDQPQHF. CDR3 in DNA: TGTGCCAGTAGTATACGTGGAGATCAGCCCCAGCATTTT. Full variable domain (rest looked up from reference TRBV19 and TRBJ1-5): DGGITQSPKYLFRKEGQNVTLSCEQNLNHDAMYWYRQDPGQGLRLIYYSQIVNDFQKGDIAEGYSVSREKKESFPLTVTSAQKNPTAFYLCASSIRGDQPQHFGDGTRLSIL.

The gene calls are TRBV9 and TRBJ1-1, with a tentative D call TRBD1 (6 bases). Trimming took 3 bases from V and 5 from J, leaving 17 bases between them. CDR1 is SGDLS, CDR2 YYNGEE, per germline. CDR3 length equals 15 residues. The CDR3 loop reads CASSAPPQGRTEAFF. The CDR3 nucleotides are TGTGCCAGCAGCGCCCCCCCACAGGGTAGGACTGAAGCTTTCTTT.

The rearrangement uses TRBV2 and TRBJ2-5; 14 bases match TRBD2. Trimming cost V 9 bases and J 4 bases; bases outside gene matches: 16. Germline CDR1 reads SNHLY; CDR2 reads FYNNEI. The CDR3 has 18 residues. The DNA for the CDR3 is TGTGCCAGAACTAAGACTAGCGGGGGGGCAGATTCCTCAGAGACCCAGTACTTC. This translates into CARTKTSGGADSSETQYF.

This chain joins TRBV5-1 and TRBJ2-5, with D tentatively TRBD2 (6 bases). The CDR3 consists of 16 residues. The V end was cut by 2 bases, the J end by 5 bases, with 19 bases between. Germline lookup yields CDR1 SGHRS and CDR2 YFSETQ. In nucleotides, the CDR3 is TGCGCCAGCAGCTTTCATCGGGACTCCGGGTTGGAGACCCAGTACTTC. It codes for CASSFHRDSGLETQYF.

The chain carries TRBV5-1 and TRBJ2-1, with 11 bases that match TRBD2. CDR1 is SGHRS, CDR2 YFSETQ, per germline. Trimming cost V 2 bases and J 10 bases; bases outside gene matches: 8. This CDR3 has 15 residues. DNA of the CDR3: TGCGCCAGCAGCTTCCGTAGCGGGGGGGCCCGAGAGCAGTTCTTC. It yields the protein CASSFRSGGAREQFF.

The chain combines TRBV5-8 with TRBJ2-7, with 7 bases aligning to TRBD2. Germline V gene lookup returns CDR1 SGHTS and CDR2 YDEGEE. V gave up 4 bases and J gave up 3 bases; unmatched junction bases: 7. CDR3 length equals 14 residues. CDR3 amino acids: CASSDGPGGYEQYF. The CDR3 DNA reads TGTGCCAGCAGCGATGGGCCGGGGGGCTACGAGCAGTACTTC.

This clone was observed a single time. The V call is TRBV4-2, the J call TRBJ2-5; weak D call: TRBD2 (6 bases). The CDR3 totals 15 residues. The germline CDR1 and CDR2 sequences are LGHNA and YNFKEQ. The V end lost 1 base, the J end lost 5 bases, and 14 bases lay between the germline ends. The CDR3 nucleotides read TGTGCCAGCAGCCAAGTAAACGGAGGGCCGGAGACCCAGTACTTC. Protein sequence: CASSQVNGGPETQYF.

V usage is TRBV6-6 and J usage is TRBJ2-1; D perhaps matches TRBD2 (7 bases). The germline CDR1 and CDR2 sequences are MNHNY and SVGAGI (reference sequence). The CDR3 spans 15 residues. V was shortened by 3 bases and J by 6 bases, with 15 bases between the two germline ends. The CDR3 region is CASSYAGAFINEQFF. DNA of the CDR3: TGTGCCAGCAGTTATGCGGGGGCGTTTATCAATGAGCAGTTCTTC.

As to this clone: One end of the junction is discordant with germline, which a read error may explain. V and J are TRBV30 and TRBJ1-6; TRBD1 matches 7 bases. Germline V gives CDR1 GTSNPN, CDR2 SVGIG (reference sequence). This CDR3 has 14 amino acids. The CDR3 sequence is CAWRRRDRGPPPHF. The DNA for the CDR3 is TGTGCCTGGAGACGCCGGGACAGAGGTCCACCCCCCCACTTT.